This T cell receptor (beta chain) was found in a study of regulatory T cells in long-lasting Graves disease. Study-level results: The study found persistent patients shared more public clonotypes (more than 2,500) than new patients (over 900).

Comment on this clonotype: Its cognate antigen is unknown.

Germline V lookup: CDR1 DFQATT, CDR2 SNEGSKA (reference sequence). V was pared by 5 bases and J by 3 bases, with 5 bases of the junction left unmatched. This CDR3 contains 13 residues. As for time point: persistent/refractory GD, antithyroid drugs over 5 years with positive TRAb. The TCR library was prepared using RNA isolated from PBMCs. Patients met American Thyroid Association criteria for Graves' disease. The source of the patients was an endocrinology department in Xi'an, China. EDTA tubes received approximately 10 milliliters of drawn peripheral blood. TCR beta libraries were built with iRepertoire HTBI primers and Arm-PCR of CDR3 regions. TCRdb redid the calling of the multiplex PCR reads with MiXCR, one entry per CDR3 protein. The sample has roughly 500,000 distinct CDR3 sequences; 20% to 25% are singletons.

The receptor was isolated from a female donor with Graves disease. Sequenced material: peripheral blood mononuclear cells (PBMCs), taken when the disease was refractory, from a patient treated with antithyroid drugs. V usage is TRBV20-1 and J usage is TRBJ2-7; 9 bases match TRBD1. For the CDR3, the DNA is TGCAGTGCTGGGGGACAGGGAAGCTACGAGCAGTACTTC. Protein sequence: CSAGGQGSYEQYF.